The rows below give T cell receptor beta chains drawn from one sample of a study of response to subunit inactivated influenza vaccine. TCRdb redid the calling of the RT-PCR reads with MiXCR, one entry per CDR3 protein. The sample records about 530,000 distinct CDR3 sequences, about 10% being singletons. The starting material was PBMCs from blood, obtained on the day of vaccination. The receptor set was obtained from a man aged 45-60 years who received an inactivated influenza vaccine. Both conserved end residues are part of each CDR3. A D gene is named only where the DNA matches it firmly. Size values are once, few and many counts, or a class for expanded clones, and some rows have none.

clone_size j_call v_call d_call cdr3_aa cdr3_nt
once TRBJ2-2 TRBV30 . CAWSLTNTGELFF TGTGCCTGGAGTCTGACAAACACCGGGGAGCTGTTTTTT
. TRBJ2-1 TRBV7-2 TRBD1 CASSFPDRGPYNEQFF TGTGCCAGCAGCTTCCCGGACAGGGGGCCTTACAATGAGCAGTTCTTC
. TRBJ2-2 TRBV24-1 . CATSDFGTPKAGELFF TGTGCCACCAGTGATTTCGGGACGCCAAAGGCCGGGGAGCTGTTTTTT
many TRBJ2-2 TRBV5-1 . CASSINPGGPNTGELFF TGCGCCAGCAGCATAAACCCCGGGGGCCCGAACACCGGGGAGCTGTTTTTT
many TRBJ1-1 TRBV19 . CASKTEASRPGAFF TGTGCCAGCAAGACAGAGGCATCCCGTCCTGGAGCTTTCTTT
few TRBJ2-7 TRBV20-1 TRBD1 CSASRVGTDSYEQYF TGCAGTGCTAGTCGTGTAGGGACAGATTCCTACGAGCAGTACTTC
few TRBJ1-4 TRBV20-1 . CSARDYRGIFNEKLFF TGCAGTGCTAGAGATTATAGGGGAATATTTAATGAAAAACTGTTTTTT
many TRBJ2-7 TRBV6-2/TRBV6-3 TRBD2 CASSYSSLAGSYEQYF TGTGCCAGCAGTTACTCGTCGCTAGCGGGGTCCTACGAGCAGTACTTC
. TRBJ2-7 TRBV3-1 TRBD1 CASSQGTRGREQYF TGTGCCAGCAGCCAAGGAACGAGGGGGCGCGAGCAGTACTTC
few TRBJ1-2 TRBV11-2 . CASSLAMGYGYTF TGTGCCAGCAGCTTAGCGATGGGCTATGGCTACACCTTC
few TRBJ2-2 TRBV4-1 . CASSQEVEVTGELFF TGCGCCAGCAGCCAAGAAGTGGAGGTAACCGGGGAGCTGTTTTTT
many TRBJ2-4 TRBV12-3/TRBV12-4 . CASSPTPLGIQYF TGTGCCAGCAGTCCAACACCCCTCGGCATTCAGTACTTC
few TRBJ1-4 TRBV6-1 . CASSSKPDNEKLFF TGTGCCAGCAGCTCTAAACCCGATAATGAAAAACTGTTTTTT
. TRBJ2-1 TRBV30 TRBD2 CAWTMGLAGIVGNEQFF TGTGCCTGGACCATGGGACTAGCGGGAATCGTTGGTAATGAGCAGTTCTTC
many TRBJ2-2 TRBV7-9 . CASSSPLTSSGELFF TGTGCCAGCAGCTCACCATTAACATCGTCCGGGGAGCTGTTTTTT
. TRBJ2-1 TRBV5-1 . CASSEDWTGEQFF TGCGCCAGCAGCGAGGACTGGACCGGGGAGCAGTTCTTC
many TRBJ2-1 TRBV29-1 TRBD1 CSVGDAGGHNEQFF TGCAGCGTTGGGGACGCAGGGGGCCACAATGAGCAGTTCTTC
few TRBJ1-1 TRBV15 TRBD1 CATSREAGGSNTEAFF TGTGCCACCAGCAGAGAGGCAGGGGGCTCGAACACTGAAGCTTTCTTT